One and the same sample provided the 26 T cell receptor beta chains below, sequenced in a study of Graves' ophthalmopathy and Graves' hyperthyroidism. Amplification from RNA transcripts yielded the TCR beta CDR3 regions. An opening RT-PCR round employed HTBI primers and preceded a second-round multiplex PCR. MiXCR, run by TCRdb on the multiplex PCR reads, gives a single entry per CDR3 protein. The table shows over a million distinct CDR3 sequences, with about two fifths occurring only once. The sequenced sample was peripheral blood or thyroid tissue (not recorded which). These receptors were obtained from an adult man with Graves' hyperthyroidism.

This clonotype was observed at least ten times. V usage is TRBV20-1 and J usage is TRBJ1-6; D is unclear. CDR3 length: 13 amino acids. The V and J ends lost 4 bases and 7 bases respectively, with 11 bases between them. Germline loops: CDR1 DFQATT, CDR2 SNEGSKA (reference sequence). The CDR3 bases are TGCAGTGCTATAACAGAAAACAATTCACCCCTCCACTTT. Protein product: CSAITENNSPLHF.

The chain recombines TRBV29-1 with TRBJ2-5, with TRBD1 matching over 9 bases. The CDR3 has 15 amino acids. Looked up from germline, CDR1 is SQVTM and CDR2 is ANQGSEA. Trimming took 6 bases from V and 11 from J; bases not matched to a gene: 19. The CDR3 loop is CSVVGTGSSYNEQYF. CDR3 coding DNA: TGCAGCGTAGTCGGGACAGGGAGCTCCTACAATGAGCAGTACTTC.

This clonotype was observed at least ten times. V gene TRBV12-3 or TRBV12-4 combines with J gene TRBJ1-1, with a weak D call TRBD1 (6 bases). This CDR3 spans 14 amino acids. Between the trimmed V and J ends, which lost 3 bases and 6 bases, there was a span of 14 bases. CDR3 nucleotide sequence: TGTGCCAGCAGTTTCCAGGGGAACGGGGCTGAAGCTTTCTTT. The encoded protein is CASSFQGNGAEAFF.

The J gene is TRBJ1-2, the V gene TRBV10-3, with D tentatively TRBD1 (5 bases). The CDR3 spans 17 residues. Deletions cut 4 bases from V and 7 bases from J, with 25 bases between. CDR1 is ENHRY, CDR2 SYGVKD, per germline. The CDR3 DNA reads as TGTGCCATCAGTGCAAGGGACGGAGGCGGGGAAGCCACTGGCTACACCTTC. It specifies CAISARDGGGEATGYTF.

This clonotype was counted at least ten times. DNA for the CDR3: TGTGCCAGCAGCTTTGAAAATCAGCCCCAGCATTTT. As protein: CASSFENQPQHF. The genes are TRBV11-2 and TRBJ1-5; D is unclear. Per germline, CDR1 SGHAT and CDR2 FQNNGV. The V gene lost 3 bases and the J gene lost 4 bases, with 4 bases spanning the gap. This CDR3 comprises 12 residues.

The V call is TRBV20-1, the J call TRBJ2-7, with 7 bases identical to TRBD2. Germline CDR1 DFQATT, CDR2 SNEGSKA (reference sequence). V was pared by 2 bases and J by 3 bases, with 13 bases of the junction left unmatched. The CDR3 runs 16 residues. CDR3 protein: CSARNRLAKAVYEQYF. In DNA, the CDR3 is TGCAGTGCTAGAAACCGACTAGCCAAAGCGGTCTACGAGCAGTACTTC.

In its sample, this clonotype was seen many times. The CDR3 is CASSLERGWTEAFF. In nucleotides, the CDR3 is TGTGCCAGCAGCTTGGAAAGGGGATGGACTGAAGCTTTCTTT. The chain links TRBV5-5 to TRBJ1-1, with a weak D call TRBD1 (5 bases). CDR1 SGHKS and CDR2 YYEKEE come from the germline V gene (reference sequence). The CDR3 sequence is 14 residues long. Trimming removed 0 bases at V and 5 bases at J, with 11 bases between.

The chain uses TRBV6-5 and TRBJ1-4; maybe TRBD1 (5 bases). Germline V gene lookup returns CDR1 MNHEY and CDR2 SVGAGI. Deletions cut 0 bases from V and 5 bases from J, with 19 bases between. The CDR3 is made up of 18 amino acids. The CDR3 DNA is TGTGCCAGCAGTTACTCGAGAGGCCCTCAGGGAGGGAATGAAAAACTGTTTTTT. It is translated as CASSYSRGPQGGNEKLFF.

V is TRBV7-9 and J is TRBJ2-5, with D possibly called TRBD1 or TRBD2 (6 bases each). The CDR3 totals 15 residues. V lost 6 bases and J 9 bases, leaving 23 bases between the germline ends. The germline V gene has CDR1 SEHNR and CDR2 FQNEAQ (reference sequence). Written as DNA, the CDR3 is TGTGCCAGCAGTAACGCCGAGGGGGGCAATCAGCCCCAGTACTTC. Its translation: CASSNAEGGNQPQYF.

This clonotype was counted many times. The V call is TRBV12-3 or TRBV12-4, the J call TRBJ1-5; D perhaps matches TRBD1 (5 bases). V was clipped by 5 bases and J by 5 bases, with 13 bases between them. The CDR3 extends over 14 amino acids. The CDR3 DNA sequence: TGTGCCAGCAGTCGGACAAACGCCGATCAGCCCCAGCATTTT. This encodes CASSRTNADQPQHF.

This clonotype has at least ten counts. The chain is built from TRBV24-1 and TRBJ2-5; TRBD2 is a possible D gene (5 bases). The CDR3 consists of 14 residues. From germline, CDR1 is KGHDR and CDR2 SFDVKD. The ends were cut back, 3 bases at V and 5 bases at J, with 12 bases in the middle. DNA of the CDR3: TGTGCCACCAGTGATGTTAGCGACGGTGAGACCCAGTACTTC. Translation gives CATSDVSDGETQYF.

This clonotype was seen a handful of times. This chain links TRBV3-1 with TRBJ2-6, with 9 bases identical to TRBD1. Germline CDR1 and CDR2: LGHDT and YNNKEL (reference sequence). The V gene end was trimmed by 5 bases and the J gene end by 4 bases; junction bases not matched to a gene: 3. The CDR3 is made up of 15 amino acids. In DNA form, the CDR3 reads TGTGCCAGCAGCACGACAGGGGGAGGGGCCAACGTCCTGACTTTC. Its translation is CASSTTGGGANVLTF.

The table lists this clonotype with a few counts. A much larger clone sits a single nucleotide away, making a read error possible. The conserved final phenylalanine or tryptophan is absent from the CDR3, which likely points to a read error. J is TRBJ2-7 and V is TRBV29-1, with D perhaps assigned TRBD1 or TRBD2 (5 bases each). Germline V CDR1 and CDR2: SQVTM, ANQGSEA. This CDR3 region has 12 residues. V lost 5 bases to trimming and J lost 5 bases, with 13 bases between them. DNA of the CDR3: TGCAGCGTTTCCCCCAGGGACCACGAGCAGTACCTC. It is translated as CSVSPRDHEQYL.

The V gene is TRBV7-9, the J gene TRBJ2-7; D is undetermined. The CDR3 runs to 13 residues. Germline V gene lookup returns CDR1 SEHNR and CDR2 FQNEAQ (reference sequence). Between the trimmed V and J ends, which lost 6 bases and 3 bases, there was a span of 12 bases. CDR3 residues: CASRLRSGYEQYF. The CDR3 DNA sequence: TGTGCCAGCAGGCTAAGGTCTGGCTACGAGCAGTACTTC. The full variable domain, its missing parts supplied by reference TRBV7-9 and TRBJ2-7, is DTGVSQNPRHKITKRGQNVTFRCDPISEHNRLYWYRQTLGQGPEFLTYFQNEAQLEKSRLLSDRFSAERPKGSFSTLEIQRTEQGDSAMYLCASRLRSGYEQYFGPGTRLTVT.

This clonotype was seen ten or more times. This may stem from a read error, because a much larger clone lies one nucleotide away. The rearrangement uses TRBV7-9 and TRBJ2-5, with TRBD1 matching over 9 bases. The CDR3 length is 14 residues. CDR1 and CDR2 (germline): SEHNR, FQNEAQ (reference sequence). V lost 5 bases to trimming and J lost 4 bases; unmatched junction nucleotides: 5. The DNA for the CDR3 is TGTGCCAGCAGCCCCGGGACAGGGCGAGAGACCCAGTACTTC. Amino acids: CASSPGTGRETQYF.

This clonotype was counted many times. The genes are TRBV7-9 and TRBJ1-2; tentative D call: TRBD1 (5 bases). V lost 5 bases and J 8 bases, leaving 12 bases between the germline ends. The CDR3 consists of 12 residues. CDR1 SEHNR and CDR2 FQNEAQ come from the germline V gene (reference sequence). CDR3 DNA sequence: TGTGCCAGCAGCCCCGGGACGGAGGGCTACACCTTC. It yields the protein CASSPGTEGYTF.

This clonotype has only a few counts. This chain uses TRBV2 with TRBJ1-2; D not certain. Germline CDR1 and CDR2: SNHLY and FYNNEI. The CDR3 runs to 12 residues. V was pared by 7 bases and J by 13 bases, with 19 bases between. CDR3 sequence reads: CASKFPKGRCTF. DNA of the CDR3: TGTGCCAGCAAATTCCCCAAAGGAAGGTGCACCTTC.

The chain has TRBV11-3 and TRBJ2-2; possibly TRBD2 for D (5 bases). Germline CDR1 SGHNT, CDR2 YENEEA. The ends were cut back, 8 bases at V and 6 bases at J, with 13 bases in the middle. This CDR3 is built from 13 residues. CDR3 protein: CASGRTGAGELFF. The CDR3 DNA reads as TGTGCCAGCGGGAGAACTGGCGCCGGGGAGCTGTTTTTT.

The chain employs TRBV25-1 and TRBJ2-6; 8 nucleotides agree with TRBD1. J was trimmed by 2 bases and V by 4 bases; bases with no gene match: 7. CDR1 is MGHDK and CDR2 is SYGVNS in the germline V gene. The CDR3 covers 17 residues. CDR3 residues: CASSARPDRAGANVLTF. The CDR3 DNA is TGTGCCAGCAGTGCTAGACCGGACAGGGCTGGGGCCAACGTCCTGACTTTC.

This clonotype came up many times. The chain combines TRBV9 with TRBJ1-3; 7 nucleotides match TRBD1. The germline gives CDR1 SGDLS, CDR2 YYNGEE. Losses at the gene ends were 5 bases for V and 1 base for J; bases not matched to a gene: 9. This CDR3 is 16 amino acids long. CDR3 protein: CASSHRDRESGNTIYF. CDR3 sequence (DNA): TGTGCCAGCAGTCACCGGGACAGAGAATCTGGAAACACCATATATTTT.

Comments on this clonotype: This may be a read error: a much more frequent sequence differs by one nucleotide. The gene calls are TRBV7-9 and TRBJ2-6; TRBD1 aligns across 7 bases. CDR3 length: 17 residues. Germline CDR1 and CDR2: SEHNR and FQNEAQ (reference sequence). CDR3 nucleotide sequence: TGTGCCAGCAGCTCAGGACAGGTCCATGCCGGGGCCAACGTCATGACTTTC. Protein sequence: CASSSGQVHAGANVMTF.

The chain carries TRBV19 and TRBJ2-6, with D perhaps matching TRBD1 (6 bases). Germline CDR1 is LNHDA and CDR2 is SQIVND (reference sequence). The length of the CDR3 is 16 residues. Between the trimmed V and J ends, which lost 4 bases and 1 base, there was a span of 11 bases. CDR3: CASSTHRESGANVLTF. The CDR3 nucleotides are TGTGCCAGTAGTACTCACAGGGAATCTGGGGCCAACGTCCTGACTTTC.

Many counts were recorded for this clonotype. The CDR3 DNA follows: TGTGCCAGCAGCTTATTACTAGCGAGTCGCGAGCAGTACTTC. It encodes CASSLLLASREQYF. The chain joins TRBV7-8 to TRBJ2-7; TRBD2 matches 7 bases. This CDR3 has 14 amino acids. The V gene's germline CDR1 is SGHVS and CDR2 FQNEAQ. Trimming at V came to 2 bases and at J to 6 bases, leaving 7 bases not matched to a gene. Together with reference TRBV7-8 and TRBJ2-7, the CDR3 gives the full variable domain: GAGVSQSPRYKVAKRGQDVALRCDPISGHVSLFWYQQALGQGPEFLTYFQNEAQLDKSGLPSDRFFAERPEGSVSTLKIQRTQQEDSAVYLCASSLLLASREQYFGPGTRLTVT.

This clonotype was seen more than once but under ten times. Mismatch with germline at one junction end may stem from a read error. The chain employs TRBV15 and TRBJ1-1, with 7 positions matching TRBD1. Germline CDR1 reads LNHNV; CDR2 reads YYDKDF (reference sequence). This CDR3 region has 15 residues. CDR3 sequence (DNA): TGCGCCAGCAGCCAAGTGACAGGGCGGACCGCTGAAGCTTTCTTT. As protein: CASSQVTGRTAEAFF.

This clonotype was observed at least ten times. J is TRBJ2-5 and V is TRBV20-1, with 7 bases lining up with TRBD2. CDR1 DFQATT and CDR2 SNEGSKA come from the germline V gene (reference sequence). Germline trimming cut 6 bases from V and 0 bases from J; bases unmatched to any gene: 19. There are 18 residues in the CDR3. In nucleotides, the CDR3 is TGCAGTGCCCGGCGGGAGCGGCGGATCACCCGGTACCAAGAGACCCAGTACTTC. It translates to CSARRERRITRYQETQYF.

CDR3 sequence: CAISEIAGQGAEQYF. In DNA form, the CDR3 reads TGTGCCATCAGTGAGATTGCTGGACAGGGGGCCGAGCAGTACTTC. The gene calls are TRBV10-3 and TRBJ2-7, with 11 positions matching TRBD1. This CDR3 is 15 amino acids long. Trimming cost V 2 bases and J 6 bases; bases outside gene matches: 6. The germline gives CDR1 ENHRY, CDR2 SYGVKD.